This T cell receptor (beta chain) was identified in a study of cytomegalovirus exposure and HLA in healthy donors. Overall study findings and caveats: Both high specificity and high sensitivity reportedly marked the classifier's diagnosis of cytomegalovirus status. Productive status was seen about 90% or about 30% of the time for most TCR beta V segments in an earlier analysis. Among TCR sequences, most were rare, though some public TCRs appeared in many donors. Further analysis, carried out later, found HLA-associated TCR beta chains more clonally expanded than equally common other chains.

Concerning this clone itself: The target antigen is unknown.

The CDR3 extends over 15 amino acids. Germline V gene lookup returns CDR1 SGHDT and CDR2 YYEEEE. Trimming removed 2 bases at V and 0 bases at J, with 11 bases between. The PCR made use of 60 Vbeta and 13 Jbeta primers. TCRdb's table, derived via immunoSEQ multiplex PCR, lists solely in-frame clones and lacks some. In the table there are approximately 160,000 clones, approximately 62% of which are singletons. Sequencing was performed on PBMCs. This TCR came from a man in his fifties or sixties in good health and CMV-seronegative. The chain carries TRBV5-6 and TRBJ1-2; the D is unclear. As DNA, the CDR3 is TGTGCCAGCAGCTTCTCCCAGGCTGCTAACTATGGCTACACCTTC. It encodes CASSFSQAANYGYTF.